This is a list of T cell receptor beta chains from one sample in a study of CXCR3-negative and CXCR3-positive naive CD8 T cells. From its re-call of the 5' RACE reads, TCRdb lists each CDR3 protein once, without DNA. This table lists tens of thousands of distinct CDR3 sequences. Sequenced input: naive CXCR3+ CD8+ T cells from blood. The receptors originated from a human donor in good health. Some clones in this sample may be carry-over from other donors' samples. Each CDR3 is given with its conserved first and last residue. Only part of the rows carry a size: once, few, many, or a class if the clone is expanded.

CDR3 protein	clone size	CDR3 length	J gene	V gene
CASSLGLAGVSYNEQFF	-	17	TRBJ2-1	TRBV7-9
CASSFTRRGLGDTQYF	-	16	TRBJ2-3	TRBV28
CSVAGTGTGTTDTQYF	-	16	TRBJ2-3	TRBV29-1
CSVEDSLYNEQFF	-	13	TRBJ2-1	TRBV29-1
CASSFPGELFF	-	11	TRBJ2-2	TRBV12-3/TRBV12-4
CSARDKPSRNQPQHF	-	15	TRBJ1-5	TRBV20-1
CASSPGQGLGEQFF	-	14	TRBJ2-1	TRBV27
CASRDAKNTEAFF	-	13	TRBJ1-1	TRBV6-2/TRBV6-3
CASSPRQGAFTEAFF	-	15	TRBJ1-1	TRBV5-4
CASSDFGAGANVLTF	-	15	TRBJ2-6	TRBV9
CASSLWDSLNTEAFF	-	15	TRBJ1-1	TRBV5-1
CSARLSGRVEFF	-	12	TRBJ2-1	TRBV20-1
CASSFTTGAIREQFF	-	15	TRBJ2-1	TRBV6-5
CASSLSMQYEQYF	-	13	TRBJ2-7	TRBV6-5
CASSTPTALGTEAFF	medium-sized	15	TRBJ1-1	TRBV4-1
CASTLSGRYNEQFF	-	14	TRBJ2-1	TRBV7-6
CASDGLGGGSYNEQFF	-	16	TRBJ2-1	TRBV12-3/TRBV12-4
CASSFPGIQETQYF	-	14	TRBJ2-5	TRBV11-3
CASSSSSGAYEQYF	-	14	TRBJ2-7	TRBV11-3
CSGVVLDEQFF	-	11	TRBJ2-1	TRBV29-1
CSVPGRGGTGELFF	-	14	TRBJ2-2	TRBV29-1
CASSQGDFTDTQYF	medium-sized	14	TRBJ2-3	TRBV4-1
CSAQPSTAEEAFF	-	13	TRBJ1-1	TRBV20-1
CASSLLRGYTEAFF	-	14	TRBJ1-1	TRBV27
CSVEPVFMAGGNEETQYF	-	18	TRBJ2-5	TRBV29-1
CASSLNALGTSNTGELFF	-	18	TRBJ2-2	TRBV7-3
CASSRKVGSWSEQFF	-	15	TRBJ2-1	TRBV14
CASSTGQGWTEAFF	-	14	TRBJ1-1	TRBV12-3/TRBV12-4